Each of the 28 T cell receptor beta chains below was sequenced from the same sample in a study of T-cell reconstitution after alpha-beta-depleted transplantation in children. Molecular barcoding with unique molecular identifiers was used for the TCRbeta library. MiXCR was run by TCRdb on the PCR reads, yielding one entry per CDR3 protein. The sample has under 250,000 distinct CDR3 sequences, roughly 15% seen once. Sequences were derived from PBMCs, mostly from graft donor cells, sampled 360 days after TCRalphabeta/CD19-depleted stem cell transplant. Receptor source: a male patient between 2 and 15 years old who had a stem cell transplant for acute lymphoblastic leukemia, so the T cells may come from the graft donor.

The CDR3 loop reads CASSTDRRGGFSYEQYF. The CDR3 DNA follows: TGTGCCAGCAGCACCGACAGGAGAGGAGGCTTCTCCTACGAGCAGTACTTC. This chain connects TRBV7-8 to TRBJ2-7; tentative D call: TRBD1 (6 bases). V lost 5 bases, J lost 0 bases, and 20 bases lay in between. Germline lookup yields CDR1 SGHVS and CDR2 FQNEAQ. This CDR3 region has 17 residues.

The rearrangement links TRBV7-7 to TRBJ2-3; possibly TRBD2 for D (6 bases). Trimming removed 8 bases at V and 2 bases at J, with 11 bases between. Germline V gene sequence: CDR1 SSHAT, CDR2 FNYEAQ (reference sequence). The CDR3 sequence is 13 residues long. In DNA, the CDR3 is TGTGCCAGCGGATCGGGAGTCACAGATACGCAGTATTTT. Translating gives CASGSGVTDTQYF.

This clonotype was detected only a few times. The J gene is TRBJ1-1, the V gene TRBV10-3; D unresolved. Trimming removed 2 bases at V and 3 bases at J, with 16 bases between. Germline V gene sequence: CDR1 ENHRY, CDR2 SYGVKD. This CDR3 spans 16 amino acids. CDR3: CAISEMVVIRDTEAFF. CDR3 sequence (DNA): TGTGCCATCAGTGAGATGGTTGTGATAAGGGACACTGAAGCTTTCTTT.

This clonotype was recorded at least ten times. The rearrangement links TRBV12-3 or TRBV12-4 to TRBJ2-2; perhaps TRBD2 as D (6 bases). The V and J ends lost 5 bases and 2 bases respectively, with 18 bases between them. The CDR3 loop spans 17 amino acids. The CDR3 spells CASSHSGVKGNTGELFF. Here the CDR3 DNA reads TGTGCCAGCAGTCACTCGGGGGTGAAGGGTAACACCGGGGAGCTGTTTTTT.

This clonotype was counted only a few times. The CDR3 DNA reads as TGTGCCAGCAGCTTAGAGGGGGGTTATAGCAATCAGCCCCAGCATTTT. Its translation is CASSLEGGYSNQPQHF. The chain links TRBV11-2 to TRBJ1-5, with D perhaps matching TRBD1 (5 bases). The CDR3 runs to 16 residues. Trimming removed 0 bases at V and 0 bases at J, with 9 bases between. The germline V gene encodes CDR1 SGHAT and CDR2 FQNNGV.

The chain employs TRBV11-2 and TRBJ1-2; D is possibly TRBD1 (6 bases). V was cut by 4 bases and J by 0 bases, with 12 bases left in between. The germline gives CDR1 SGHAT, CDR2 FQNNGV. This CDR3 has 15 amino acids. The CDR3 is CASSWWTDANYGYTF. The DNA of the CDR3 is TGTGCCAGCAGCTGGTGGACAGATGCTAACTATGGCTACACCTTC. Full variable domain (missing parts from reference TRBV11-2 and TRBJ1-2): EAGVAQSPRYKIIEKRQSVAFWCNPISGHATLYWYQQILGQGPKLLIQFQNNGVVDDSQLPKDRFSAERLKGVDSTLKIQPAKLEDSAVYLCASSWWTDANYGYTFGSGTRLTVV.

The V gene is TRBV10-1, the J gene TRBJ1-6; D uncertain. The CDR3 has 13 residues. CDR1 WNHNN and CDR2 SYGVQD come from the germline V gene (reference sequence). Deletions cut 3 bases from V and 5 bases from J, with 5 bases between. The CDR3 reads CASSDSHNSPLHF. In DNA form, the CDR3 reads TGCGCCAGCAGTGATAGCCATAATTCACCCCTCCACTTT.

This clonotype turned up a few times. This chain links TRBV19 with TRBJ2-1; D is perhaps TRBD1 (6 bases). V dropped 3 bases and J dropped 7 bases, with 13 bases sitting between them. Looked up from germline, CDR1 is LNHDA and CDR2 is SQIVND (reference sequence). CDR3 length: 14 residues. The CDR3 region is CASSMAPQGNEQFF. The CDR3 DNA reads as TGTGCCAGTAGTATGGCCCCACAGGGTAATGAGCAGTTCTTC.

This rearrangement joins TRBV12-3 or TRBV12-4 to TRBJ2-7, with D perhaps given as TRBD1 or TRBD2 (6 bases each). The CDR3 has 16 residues. Deletions cut 5 bases from V and 3 bases from J, with 20 bases between. CDR3 bases: TGTGCCAGCAGTGGTCGCGGGACACTTAGCCTCTACGAGCAGTACTTC. Translating it yields CASSGRGTLSLYEQYF.

This clonotype occurred a few times. The rearrangement uses TRBV11-2 and TRBJ2-7; TRBD2 aligns across 10 bases. Trimming at V came to 4 bases and at J to 0 bases, leaving 12 bases not matched to a gene. Germline values: CDR1 SGHAT, CDR2 FQNNGV. The CDR3 has 18 amino acids. The CDR3 here is CASSSTSGSPVSSYEQYF. In DNA, the CDR3 is TGTGCCAGCAGCTCGACTAGCGGGTCACCCGTTAGCTCCTACGAGCAGTACTTC.

This sequence joins TRBV10-3 and TRBJ2-4; tentative D call: TRBD1 (5 bases). This CDR3 comprises 13 residues. The germline gives CDR1 ENHRY, CDR2 SYGVKD. The V and J ends lost 6 bases and 9 bases respectively, with 15 bases between them. CDR3 nucleotide sequence: TGTGCCATCAGCGCGACGGACCAGGGCATTCAGTACTTC. The encoded protein is CAISATDQGIQYF.

This clonotype was seen a handful of times. This chain connects TRBV7-8 to TRBJ2-5, with D hard to call. The CDR3 has 15 amino acids. Germline V CDR1 and CDR2: SGHVS, FQNEAQ. V lost 1 base, J lost 2 bases, and 11 bases lay in between. The DNA of the CDR3 is TGTGCCAGCAGCTTAGAGCTGGGTGAGCAAGAGACCCAGTACTTC. Translation: CASSLELGEQETQYF.

This clonotype appeared many times. The V and J genes are TRBV10-3 and TRBJ2-1; perhaps D is TRBD1 or TRBD2 (5 bases each). V lost 6 bases, J lost 0 bases, and 18 bases lay in between. Germline CDR1 reads ENHRY; CDR2 reads SYGVKD. The CDR3 contains 17 residues. The CDR3, as DNA: TGTGCCATCAGCCAGGAGAGGGGAGTTAGCTCCTACAATGAGCAGTTCTTC. It yields the protein CAISQERGVSSYNEQFF.

This clonotype was recorded a few times. The chain has TRBV7-9 and TRBJ2-7; D might be TRBD2 (6 bases). This CDR3 has 14 residues. Trimming cost V 3 bases and J 6 bases, with 15 bases left between them. CDR1 and CDR2 from the germline V gene are SEHNR and FQNEAQ (reference sequence). CDR3 sequence reads: CASSLGWSGFEQYF. The DNA of the CDR3 is TGTGCCAGCAGCTTGGGATGGAGCGGGTTCGAGCAGTACTTC.

This clonotype was seen only a few times. The chain has TRBV4-3 and TRBJ2-7; TRBD2 matches 8 bases. V lost 0 bases, J lost 8 bases, and 3 bases stayed unmatched. The CDR3 covers 13 residues. CDR1 is LGHNA, CDR2 YSLEER, per germline. The CDR3 here is CASSQERLAKQYF. In DNA form, the CDR3 reads TGCGCCAGCAGCCAAGAACGACTAGCGAAGCAGTACTTC.

V usage is TRBV9 and J usage is TRBJ1-1; 7 bases are a match to TRBD1. Unmatched junction bases numbered 9, after V lost 3 bases and J lost 10 bases. This CDR3 comprises 13 residues. Looked up from germline, CDR1 is SGDLS and CDR2 is YYNGEE. The CDR3 DNA reads TGTGCCAGCAGCGAGGGGGCAGGAGTAGGAGCTTTCTTT. Residues: CASSEGAGVGAFF. Full variable domain (outside the CDR3, taken from reference TRBV9 and TRBJ1-1): DSGVTQTPKHLITATGQRVTLRCSPRSGDLSVYWYQQSLDQGLQFLIQYYNGEERAKGNILERFSAQQFPDLHSELNLSSLELGDSALYFCASSEGAGVGAFFGQGTRLTVV.

This chain uses TRBV11-1 with TRBJ2-3; 8 nucleotides line up with TRBD2. Germline CDR1 SGHAT, CDR2 FQDESV (reference sequence). The CDR3 sequence is 18 residues long. With 2 bases clipped from V and 3 bases from J, the junction kept 13 bases outside the gene matches. The CDR3 region is CASSLWGSGVRLTDTQYF. In DNA form, the CDR3 reads TGTGCCAGCAGCTTATGGGGTAGCGGGGTAAGGTTGACAGATACGCAGTATTTT.

V and J are TRBV12-3 or TRBV12-4 and TRBJ2-7, with D hard to call. The V gene lost 2 bases and the J gene lost 7 bases, with 12 bases spanning the gap. The CDR3 loop spans 13 amino acids. The CDR3 DNA reads TGTGCCAGCAGTTTATTCGGGTCCCGGGAGCAGTACTTC. Translated: CASSLFGSREQYF.

This clonotype was recorded a few times. This sequence joins TRBV10-3 and TRBJ2-7; D might be TRBD2 (6 bases). Germline CDR1 is ENHRY and CDR2 is SYGVKD. The V end lost 0 bases, the J end lost 4 bases, and 10 bases lay between the germline ends. The length of the CDR3 is 14 residues. Here the CDR3 DNA reads TGTGCCATCAGTGAGTCTGGGCGGGAATACGAGCAGTACTTC. Translation: CAISESGREYEQYF.

This clonotype appeared a few times. CDR3 sequence reads: CASSGRRGQETQYF. The CDR3 coding sequence is TGTGCCAGCAGTGGGCGACGCGGCCAAGAGACCCAGTACTTC. The chain links TRBV25-1 to TRBJ2-5, with unresolved D. Deletions cut 4 bases from V and 1 base from J, with 10 bases between. CDR1 and CDR2 (germline): MGHDK, SYGVNS. The CDR3 has 14 amino acids.

In its sample, this clonotype was seen a few times. This chain connects TRBV29-1 to TRBJ2-1; 7 bases map to TRBD2. J gave up 4 bases and V 4 bases, and 10 bases lay outside the gene matches. CDR3 size: 15 residues. CDR1 and CDR2 (germline): SQVTM, ANQGSEA. Here the CDR3 DNA reads TGCAGCGTTGTAGGAGGACTAGGGGTGTACAATGAGCAGTTCTTC. Its protein product is CSVVGGLGVYNEQFF.

The chain is built from TRBV12-3 or TRBV12-4 and TRBJ2-1, with 8 bases aligning to TRBD2. Trimming removed 6 bases from V and 7 bases from J; junction bases left unmatched: 11. CDR3 size: 15 residues. CDR3 in amino acids: CASRTRGGRGNEQFF. Here the CDR3 DNA reads TGTGCCAGCAGAACCCGGGGGGGCCGGGGGAATGAGCAGTTCTTC.

This clonotype was seen at least ten times. The rearrangement links TRBV5-1 to TRBJ2-3; D unresolved. V lost 6 bases, J lost 3 bases, and 8 bases lay in between. Germline CDR1 SGHRS, CDR2 YFSETQ. The CDR3 consists of 12 residues. The CDR3 reads CASKAGTDTQYF. CDR3 DNA sequence: TGCGCCAGCAAGGCAGGAACAGATACGCAGTATTTT. The entire variable domain, with the rest obtained from reference TRBV5-1 and TRBJ2-3, is as follows: KAGVTQTPRYLIKTRGQQVTLSCSPISGHRSVSWYQQTPGQGLQFLFEYFSETQRNKGNFPGRFSGRQFSNSRSEMNVSTLELGDSALYLCASKAGTDTQYFGPGTRLTVL.

The rearrangement joins TRBV19 to TRBJ2-1; TRBD1 matches at 9 bases. V lost 3 bases and J lost 8; bases outside the gene matches: 5. The CDR3 is 14 residues long. CDR1 is LNHDA, CDR2 SQIVND, per germline (reference sequence). The DNA for the CDR3 is TGTGCCAGTAGTATGACAGGGGGAGTGTATGAGCAGTTCTTC. It translates to CASSMTGGVYEQFF. The full variable domain, its missing parts supplied by reference TRBV19 and TRBJ2-1, is DGGITQSPKYLFRKEGQNVTLSCEQNLNHDAMYWYRQDPGQGLRLIYYSQIVNDFQKGDIAEGYSVSREKKESFPLTVTSAQKNPTAFYLCASSMTGGVYEQFFGPGTRLTVL.

The rearrangement joins TRBV5-1 to TRBJ2-5; perhaps TRBD1 as D (5 bases). Germline-derived CDR1 and CDR2 are SGHRS and YFSETQ. V lost 4 bases and J 5 bases, leaving 18 bases between the germline ends. The CDR3 spans 15 residues. The CDR3 DNA reads TGCGCCAGCAGCAATACAAGGGGTTTCGGGGAGACCCAGTACTTC. This encodes CASSNTRGFGETQYF.

In this sample, this clonotype turned up many times. This chain uses TRBV20-1 with TRBJ2-3; possible D gene TRBD1, 6 bases. This CDR3 is 17 amino acids long. Germline CDR1 DFQATT, CDR2 SNEGSKA (reference sequence). V lost 1 base to trimming and J lost 2 bases, with 19 bases between them. The CDR3 loop reads CSARVGRGKRHTDTQYF. The DNA for the CDR3 is TGCAGTGCTAGAGTTGGTAGGGGGAAACGGCACACAGATACGCAGTATTTT.

V and J are TRBV20-1 and TRBJ1-5; D is uncertain. Trimming shortened V by 0 bases and J by 0 bases, and 9 bases separated the two germline ends. Germline V gene data show CDR1 as DFQATT and CDR2 as SNEGSKA (reference sequence). This CDR3 comprises 15 residues. The CDR3 sequence: CSARDIKSSNQPQHF. For the CDR3, the DNA is TGCAGTGCTAGAGATATAAAAAGTAGCAATCAGCCCCAGCATTTT.

This chain joins TRBV5-1 and TRBJ1-3; D might be TRBD1 (5 bases). The CDR3 sequence is 13 residues long. Looked up from germline, CDR1 is SGHRS and CDR2 is YFSETQ. Trimming shortened V by 0 bases and J by 8 bases, and 9 bases separated the two germline ends. The CDR3 protein is CASSLGQYDTIYF. CDR3 coding DNA: TGCGCCAGCAGCTTGGGACAGTACGACACCATATATTTT.